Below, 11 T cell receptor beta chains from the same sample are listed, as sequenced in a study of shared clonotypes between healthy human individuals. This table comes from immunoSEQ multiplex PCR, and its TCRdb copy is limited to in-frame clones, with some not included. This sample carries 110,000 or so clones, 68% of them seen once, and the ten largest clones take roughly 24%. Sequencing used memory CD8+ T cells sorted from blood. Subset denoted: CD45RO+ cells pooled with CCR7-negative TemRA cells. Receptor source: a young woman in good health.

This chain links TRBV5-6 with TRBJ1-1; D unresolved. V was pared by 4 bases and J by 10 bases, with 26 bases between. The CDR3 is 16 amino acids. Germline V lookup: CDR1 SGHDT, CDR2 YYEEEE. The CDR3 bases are TGTGCCAGCAGCCTGGGATGGAAGGCGCCGGGCCTGGGAGCTTTCTTT. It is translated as CASSLGWKAPGLGAFF.

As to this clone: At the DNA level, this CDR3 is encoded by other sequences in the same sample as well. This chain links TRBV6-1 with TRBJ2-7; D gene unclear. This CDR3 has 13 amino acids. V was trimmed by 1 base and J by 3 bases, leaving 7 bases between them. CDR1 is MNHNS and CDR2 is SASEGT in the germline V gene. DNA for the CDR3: TGTGCCAGCAGTGAAGTGGCAGGCTACGAGCAGTACTTC. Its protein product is CASSEVAGYEQYF.

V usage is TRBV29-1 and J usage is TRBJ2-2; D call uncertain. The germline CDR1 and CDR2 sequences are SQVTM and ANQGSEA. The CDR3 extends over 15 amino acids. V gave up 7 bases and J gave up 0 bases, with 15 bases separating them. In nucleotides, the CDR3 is TGCAGCGCTGTCAAAGGAACGTCGAACACCGGGGAGCTGTTTTTT. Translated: CSAVKGTSNTGELFF.

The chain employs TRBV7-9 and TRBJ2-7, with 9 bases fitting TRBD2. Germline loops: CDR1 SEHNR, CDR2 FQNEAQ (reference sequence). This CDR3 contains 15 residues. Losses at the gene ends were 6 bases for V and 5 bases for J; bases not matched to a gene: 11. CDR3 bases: TGTGCCAGCAGTTTCTTAGCGGGAGTTATTAACGAGCAGTACTTC. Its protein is CASSFLAGVINEQYF.

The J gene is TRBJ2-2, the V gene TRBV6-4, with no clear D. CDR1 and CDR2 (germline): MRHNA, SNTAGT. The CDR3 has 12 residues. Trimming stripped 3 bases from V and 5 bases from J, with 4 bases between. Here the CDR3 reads CASSEGTGELFF. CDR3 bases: TGTGCCAGCAGTGAAGGGACCGGGGAGCTGTTTTTT.

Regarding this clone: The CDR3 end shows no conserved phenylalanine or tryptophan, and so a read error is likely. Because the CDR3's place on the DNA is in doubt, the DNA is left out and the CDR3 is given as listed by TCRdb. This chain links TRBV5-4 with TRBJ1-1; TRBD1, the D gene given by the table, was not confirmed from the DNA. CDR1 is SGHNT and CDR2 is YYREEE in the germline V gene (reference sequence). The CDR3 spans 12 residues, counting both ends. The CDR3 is CASSLPRQGRTL.

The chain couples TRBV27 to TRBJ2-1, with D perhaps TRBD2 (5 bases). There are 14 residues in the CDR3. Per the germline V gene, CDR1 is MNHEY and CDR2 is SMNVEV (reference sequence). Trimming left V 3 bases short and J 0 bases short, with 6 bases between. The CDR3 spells CASSFGDSYNEQFF. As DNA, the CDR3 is TGTGCCAGCAGTTTCGGGGACTCCTACAATGAGCAGTTCTTC.

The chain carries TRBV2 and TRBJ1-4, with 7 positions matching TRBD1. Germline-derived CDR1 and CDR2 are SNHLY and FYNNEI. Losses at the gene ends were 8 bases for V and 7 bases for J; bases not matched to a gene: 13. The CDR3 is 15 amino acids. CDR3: CASSPQGIGSEKLFF. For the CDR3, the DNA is TGTGCCAGCTCCCCACAGGGGATAGGAAGTGAAAAACTGTTTTTT.

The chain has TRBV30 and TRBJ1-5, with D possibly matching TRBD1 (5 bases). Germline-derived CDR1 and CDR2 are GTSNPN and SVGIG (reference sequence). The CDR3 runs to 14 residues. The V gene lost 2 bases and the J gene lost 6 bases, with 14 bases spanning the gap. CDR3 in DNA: TGTGCCTGGAGTACGGGGGGGGAGGTTCAGCCCCAGCATTTT. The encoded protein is CAWSTGGEVQPQHF.

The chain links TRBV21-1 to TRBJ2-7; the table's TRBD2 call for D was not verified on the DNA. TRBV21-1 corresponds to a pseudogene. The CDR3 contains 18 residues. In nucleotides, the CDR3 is TGTGCCAGCAGCAAAACCGCGGCTTTTAGCGGGCACTCCTACGAGCAGTACTTC. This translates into CASSKTAAFSGHSYEQYF.

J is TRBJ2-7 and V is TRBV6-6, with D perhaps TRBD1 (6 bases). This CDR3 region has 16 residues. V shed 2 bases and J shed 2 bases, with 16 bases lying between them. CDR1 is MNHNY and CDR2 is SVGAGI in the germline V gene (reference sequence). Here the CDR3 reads CASSYLNREPTYEQYF. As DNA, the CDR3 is TGTGCCAGCAGTTACCTCAACAGGGAGCCCACCTACGAGCAGTACTTC.